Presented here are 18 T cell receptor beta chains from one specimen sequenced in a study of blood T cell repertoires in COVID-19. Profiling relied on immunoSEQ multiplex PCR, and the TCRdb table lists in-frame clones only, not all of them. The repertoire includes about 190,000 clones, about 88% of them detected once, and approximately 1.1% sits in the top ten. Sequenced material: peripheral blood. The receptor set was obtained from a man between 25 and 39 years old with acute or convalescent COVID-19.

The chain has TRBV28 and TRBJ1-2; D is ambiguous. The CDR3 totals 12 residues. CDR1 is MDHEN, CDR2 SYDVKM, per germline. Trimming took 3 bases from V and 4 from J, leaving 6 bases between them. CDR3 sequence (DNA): TGTGCCAGCAGTTTGAACAGCTATGGCTACACCTTC. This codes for CASSLNSYGYTF.

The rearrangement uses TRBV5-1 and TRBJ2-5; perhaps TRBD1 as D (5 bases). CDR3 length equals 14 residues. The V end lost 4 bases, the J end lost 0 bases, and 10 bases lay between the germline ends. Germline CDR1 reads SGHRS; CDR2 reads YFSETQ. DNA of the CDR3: TGCGCCAGCAGCCCCCAGGGTTACCAAGAGACCCAGTACTTC. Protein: CASSPQGYQETQYF.

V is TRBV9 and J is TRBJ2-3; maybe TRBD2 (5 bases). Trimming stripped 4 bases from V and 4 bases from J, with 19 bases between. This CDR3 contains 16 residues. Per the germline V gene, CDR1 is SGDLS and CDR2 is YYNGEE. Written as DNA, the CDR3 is TGTGCCAGCAGCCCCTCGCGGGCAGCTCCCGCAGATACGCAGTATTTT. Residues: CASSPSRAAPADTQYF.

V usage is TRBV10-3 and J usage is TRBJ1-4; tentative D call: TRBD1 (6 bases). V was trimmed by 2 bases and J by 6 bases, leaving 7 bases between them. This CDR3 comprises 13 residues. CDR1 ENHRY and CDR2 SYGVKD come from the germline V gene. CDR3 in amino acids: CAISETGYEKLFF. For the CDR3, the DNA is TGTGCCATCAGTGAGACAGGGTATGAAAAACTGTTTTTT.

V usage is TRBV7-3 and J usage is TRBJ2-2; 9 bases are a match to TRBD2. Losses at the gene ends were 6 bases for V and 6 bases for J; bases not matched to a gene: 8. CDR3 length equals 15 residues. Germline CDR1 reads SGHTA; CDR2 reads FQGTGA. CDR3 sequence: CASRLTAGGPGELFF. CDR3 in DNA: TGTGCCAGCAGACTAACGGCGGGAGGGCCCGGGGAGCTGTTTTTT. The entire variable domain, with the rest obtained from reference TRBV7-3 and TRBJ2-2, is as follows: GAGVSQTPSNKVTEKGKYVELRCDPISGHTALYWYRQSLGQGPEFLIYFQGTGAADDSGLPNDRFFAVRPEGSVSTLKIQRTERGDSAVYLCASRLTAGGPGELFFGEGSRLTVL.

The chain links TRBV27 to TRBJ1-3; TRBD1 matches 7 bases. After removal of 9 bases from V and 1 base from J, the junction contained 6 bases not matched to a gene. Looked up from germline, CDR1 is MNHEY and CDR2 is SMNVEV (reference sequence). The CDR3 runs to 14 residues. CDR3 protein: CASRQGDSGNTIYF. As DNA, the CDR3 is TGTGCCAGTCGACAGGGAGATTCTGGAAACACCATATATTTT.

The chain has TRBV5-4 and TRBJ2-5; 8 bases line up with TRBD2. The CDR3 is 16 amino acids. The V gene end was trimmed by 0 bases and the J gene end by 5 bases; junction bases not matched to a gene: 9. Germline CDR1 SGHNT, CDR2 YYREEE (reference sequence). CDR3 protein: CASSLERGTREETQYF. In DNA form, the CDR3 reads TGTGCCAGCAGCTTGGAGAGGGGGACTAGGGAGGAGACCCAGTACTTC.

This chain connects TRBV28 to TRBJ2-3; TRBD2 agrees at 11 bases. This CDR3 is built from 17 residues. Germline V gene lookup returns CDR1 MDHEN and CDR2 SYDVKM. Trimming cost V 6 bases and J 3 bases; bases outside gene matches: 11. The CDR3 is CASSLWTSGSPTDTQYF. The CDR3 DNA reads TGTGCCAGCAGCCTCTGGACTAGCGGGTCCCCAACAGATACGCAGTATTTT.

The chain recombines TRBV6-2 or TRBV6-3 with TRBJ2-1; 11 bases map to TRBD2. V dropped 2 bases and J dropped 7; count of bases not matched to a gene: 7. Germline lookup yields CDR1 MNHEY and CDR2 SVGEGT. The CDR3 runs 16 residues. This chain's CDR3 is CASSYVAGGPGNEQFF. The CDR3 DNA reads TGTGCCAGCAGTTACGTAGCGGGAGGGCCGGGTAATGAGCAGTTCTTC.

The CDR3 DNA reads TGTGCCAGTAGTGAACCCGGGACAGGCTATCAGCCCCAGCATTTT. This codes for CASSEPGTGYQPQHF. The genes are TRBV19 and TRBJ1-5; the match to TRBD1 covers 8 bases. Looked up from germline, CDR1 is LNHDA and CDR2 is SQIVND (reference sequence). The CDR3 totals 15 residues. With 5 bases clipped from V and 5 bases from J, the junction kept 8 bases outside the gene matches.

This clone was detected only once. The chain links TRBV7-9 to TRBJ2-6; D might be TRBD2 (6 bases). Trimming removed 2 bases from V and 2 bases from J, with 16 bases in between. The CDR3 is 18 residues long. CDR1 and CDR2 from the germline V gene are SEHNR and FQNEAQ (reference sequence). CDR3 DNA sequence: TGTGCCAGCAGCTTATCTGGAGGGAACTCTCCTGGGGCCAACGTCCTGACTTTC. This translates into CASSLSGGNSPGANVLTF.

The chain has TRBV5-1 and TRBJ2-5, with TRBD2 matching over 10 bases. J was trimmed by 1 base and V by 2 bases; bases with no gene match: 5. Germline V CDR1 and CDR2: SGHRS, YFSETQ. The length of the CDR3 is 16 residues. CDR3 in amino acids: CASSFSSGRGQETQYF. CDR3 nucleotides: TGCGCCAGCAGCTTCTCTAGCGGGAGAGGCCAAGAGACCCAGTACTTC. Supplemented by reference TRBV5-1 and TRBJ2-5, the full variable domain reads KAGVTQTPRYLIKTRGQQVTLSCSPISGHRSVSWYQQTPGQGLQFLFEYFSETQRNKGNFPGRFSGRQFSNSRSEMNVSTLELGDSALYLCASSFSSGRGQETQYFGPGTRLLVL.

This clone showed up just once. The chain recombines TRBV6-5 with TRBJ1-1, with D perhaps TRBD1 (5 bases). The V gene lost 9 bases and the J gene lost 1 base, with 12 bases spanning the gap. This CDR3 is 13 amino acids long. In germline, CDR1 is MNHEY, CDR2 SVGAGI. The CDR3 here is CASTPGQNTEAFF. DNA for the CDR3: TGTGCCAGTACCCCAGGACAGAACACTGAAGCTTTCTTT.

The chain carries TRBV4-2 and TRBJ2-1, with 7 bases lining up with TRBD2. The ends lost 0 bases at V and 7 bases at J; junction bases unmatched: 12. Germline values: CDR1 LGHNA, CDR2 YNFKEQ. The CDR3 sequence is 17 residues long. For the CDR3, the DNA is TGTGCCAGCAGCCAAGAGATCGTGGCTAGCGGTACGAATGAGCAGTTCTTC. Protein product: CASSQEIVASGTNEQFF.

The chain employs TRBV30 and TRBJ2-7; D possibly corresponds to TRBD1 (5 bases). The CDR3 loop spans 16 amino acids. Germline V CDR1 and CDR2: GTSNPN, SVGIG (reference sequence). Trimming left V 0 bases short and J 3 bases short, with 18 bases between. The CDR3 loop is CAWSVPGAIYNYEQYF. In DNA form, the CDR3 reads TGTGCCTGGAGTGTACCTGGGGCTATATACAACTACGAGCAGTACTTC.

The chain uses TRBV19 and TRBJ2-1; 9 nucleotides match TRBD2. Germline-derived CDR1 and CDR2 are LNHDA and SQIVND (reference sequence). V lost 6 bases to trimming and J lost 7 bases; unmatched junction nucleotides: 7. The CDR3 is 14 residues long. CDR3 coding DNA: TGTGCCAGTAGATGGAATAGCGGGAGTAATGAGCAGTTCTTC. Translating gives CASRWNSGSNEQFF.

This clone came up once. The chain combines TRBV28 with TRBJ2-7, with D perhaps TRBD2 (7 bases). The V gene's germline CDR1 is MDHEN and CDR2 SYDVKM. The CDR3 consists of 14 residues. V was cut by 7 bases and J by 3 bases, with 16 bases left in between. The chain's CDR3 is CASIPRGGFYEQYF. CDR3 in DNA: TGTGCCAGCATCCCACGCGGGGGCTTCTACGAGCAGTACTTC.

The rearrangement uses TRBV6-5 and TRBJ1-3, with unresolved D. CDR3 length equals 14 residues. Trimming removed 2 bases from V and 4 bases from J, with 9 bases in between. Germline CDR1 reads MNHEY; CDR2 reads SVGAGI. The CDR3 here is CASSYSDIGNTIYF. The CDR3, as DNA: TGTGCCAGCAGTTACAGTGACATCGGAAACACCATATATTTT.